A selection of T cell receptor beta chains follows, all from one sample in a study of cytomegalovirus exposure and HLA in healthy donors. Here immunoSEQ multiplex PCR was the method, and the copy in TCRdb shows in-frame clones only, minus some. The table includes under 200,000 clones, about 90% detected once. Sequenced material: PBMCs. Receptors originate from a woman aged 18-29 years in good health and CMV-seropositive. CDR3s include the opening cysteine and the closing phenylalanine or tryptophan. D genes are given only for firm matches. Clone sizes are given selectively: once, few, many, or a class where the clone is expanded.

12,TRBV2,TRBJ1-2,NA,TRBD1,TGTGCCACTTTAACAGGGGGAAGGGGCTACACCTTC,CATLTGGRGYTF
11,TRBV20-1,TRBJ2-3,NA,NA,TGCAGTGCAGCGGTAGGGCAGGCGCAGTATTTT,CSAAVGQAQYF
16,TRBV7-2,TRBJ1-5,NA,TRBD1,TGTGCCAGCAGCTTAGCGACAGGGTATAGCAATCAGCCCCAGCATTTT,CASSLATGYSNQPQHF
14,TRBV7-8,TRBJ2-2,NA,TRBD2,TGTGCCAGCAGCTTAAGCGGGGGCGGAGGGGAGCTGTTTTTT,CASSLSGGGGELFF
16,TRBV29-1,TRBJ2-1,NA,TRBD2,TGCAGCGTTGAGGGACTAGCGGGAGGAATCGTCGATGAGCAGTTCTTC,CSVEGLAGGIVDEQFF
15,TRBV2,TRBJ1-2,NA,TRBD1,TGTGCGACTCGTGATGCCGACAGGGTTAACTATGGCTACACCTTC,CATRDADRVNYGYTF
15,TRBV6-4,TRBJ1-2,NA,TRBD1,TGTGCCAGCAGTGCTGGGACAGGGGGCGCGTCGGGCTACACCTTC,CASSAGTGGASGYTF
14,TRBV7-2,TRBJ2-7,once,TRBD1,TGTGCCAGCAGCCGAGACACAGGGGGAAACGAGCAGTACTTC,CASSRDTGGNEQYF
11,TRBV30,TRBJ1-4,NA,TRBD1,TGTGCCTGGAGGACAGGGGAAAAACTGTTTTTT,CAWRTGEKLFF
16,TRBV28,TRBJ2-5,NA,TRBD2,TGTGCCAGCAGCCAACCCGGGAGCGGGAGAAGCCAGACCCAGTACTTC,CASSQPGSGRSQTQYF
15,TRBV5-6,TRBJ2-7,NA,TRBD1,TGTGCCAGCAGCTTCCCGGGACAGGGGATAATCGAGCAGTACTTC,CASSFPGQGIIEQYF
14,TRBV11-2,TRBJ2-1,NA,TRBD2,TGTGCCAGCAGCCCGGGACTAGCGGGGAATGAGCAGTTCTTC,CASSPGLAGNEQFF
11,TRBV7-2,TRBJ2-1,once,NA,TGTGCCAGCAGCCCCCAATATGAGCAGTTCTTC,CASSPQYEQFF
16,TRBV5-4,TRBJ2-1,NA,TRBD1,TGTGCCAGCAGCTCTGGATCCGGGACAGGTAACAATGAGCAGTTCTTC,CASSSGSGTGNNEQFF
16,TRBV18,TRBJ2-7,NA,TRBD2,TGTGCCAGCTCTCCCCTGTCTAGCGGGAGTTTTTTAGAGCAGTACTTC,CASSPLSSGSFLEQYF
16,TRBV2,TRBJ2-3,NA,TRBD1,TGTGCCAGCAGTGTCCTGACAGGGGTGGCCACAGATACGCAGTATTTT,CASSVLTGVATDTQYF
11,TRBV20-1,TRBJ1-1,NA,NA,TGCAGTGTGGTCAGGAACACTGAAGCTTTCTTT,CSVVRNTEAFF
16,TRBV5-6,TRBJ2-2,NA,NA,TGTGCCAGCAGCTTGGCGGGGGGCTCCCACACCGGGGAGCTGTTTTTT,CASSLAGGSHTGELFF
13,TRBV6-6,TRBJ1-1,NA,TRBD1,TGTGCCAGCAGTTATACAGGGGGCACTGAAGCTTTCTTT,CASSYTGGTEAFF
15,TRBV7-2,TRBJ2-7,NA,NA,TGTGCCAGCAGCTCCAGGGCAGCTCTTCACTACGAGCAGTACTTC,CASSSRAALHYEQYF
15,TRBV7-2,TRBJ1-3,NA,NA,TGTGCCAGCAGCAGACAGGCCAGCTCTGGAAACACCATATATTTT,CASSRQASSGNTIYF
17,TRBV5-1,TRBJ1-6,NA,NA,TGCGCCAGCAGCTTGGAGGTCGGGCAGGGAAGAAATTCACCCCTCCACTTT,CASSLEVGQGRNSPLHF
14,TRBV2,TRBJ2-1,NA,TRBD2,TGTGCCAGCAGCCTAGGGACTAGCGGGAATGAGCAGTTCTTC,CASSLGTSGNEQFF
12,TRBV29-1,TRBJ1-2,NA,TRBD1,TGCAGCACGGGACAGGGTCCCTATGGCTACACCTTC,CSTGQGPYGYTF
15,TRBV6-5,TRBJ2-5,NA,TRBD1,TGTGCCAGCAGTTGGGGACAGGCCACCCAAGAGACCCAGTACTTC,CASSWGQATQETQYF
15,TRBV30,TRBJ2-3,NA,NA,TGTGCCTGGATTGGGGGGAGCGCTTCTTCAGATACGCAGTATTTT,CAWIGGSASSDTQYF
14,TRBV5-6,TRBJ1-2,NA,TRBD1,TGTGCCAGCAGCCAACAGGGGACTAACTATGGCTACACCTTC,CASSQQGTNYGYTF
14,TRBV6-5,TRBJ2-2,NA,NA,TGTGCCAGCAGTTACGGCGGGAACACCGGGGAGCTGTTTTTT,CASSYGGNTGELFF
14,TRBV6-6,TRBJ2-7,NA,NA,TGTGCCAGCAGCACTACCCTCAGTTCCCGCGAGCAGTACTTC,CASSTTLSSREQYF
15,TRBV7-6,TRBJ2-1,NA,NA,TGTGCCAGCAGCGCAGGGCAGGGAACCTACAATGAGCAGTTCTTC,CASSAGQGTYNEQFF
13,TRBV7-7,TRBJ2-1,NA,NA,TGTGCCAGCAGCTTACTAGGTTTAGGTGAGCAGTTCTTC,CASSLLGLGEQFF
14,TRBV7-2,TRBJ1-5,NA,NA,TGTGCCAGCAGCTTAGATTCGGGGGATCAGCCCCAGCATTTT,CASSLDSGDQPQHF
17,TRBV23-1,TRBJ2-3,NA,TRBD2,TGCGCCAGCAGTCAATCATGGGCTAGCGGGACTACAGATACGCAGTATTTT,CASSQSWASGTTDTQYF
16,TRBV5-1,TRBJ2-2,once,TRBD1,TGCGCCAGCAGCGTACAGGGGGCAACGAACACCGGGGAGCTGTTTTTT,CASSVQGATNTGELFF
15,TRBV7-2,TRBJ1-4,NA,NA,TGTGCCAGCAGCTTAGCGCTAGGGGCTAATGAAAAACTGTTTTTT,CASSLALGANEKLFF
16,TRBV15,TRBJ2-7,NA,TRBD2,TGTGCCACCAGCAGAGGACTAGCGGGGAAGTTCTACGAGCAGTACTTC,CATSRGLAGKFYEQYF
13,TRBV10-2,TRBJ1-2,NA,NA,TGCGCCAGCACCCCGCAGGGATACTATGGCTACACCTTC,CASTPQGYYGYTF
13,TRBV30,TRBJ2-2,NA,NA,TGTGCCTGGAGTGTACTACGCACCGGGGAGCTGTTTTTT,CAWSVLRTGELFF
18,TRBV4-3,TRBJ2-5,NA,TRBD1,TGCGCCAGCAGCCAAGATTATAGGACAGGGACGCCCTCAGAGACCCAGTACTTC,CASSQDYRTGTPSETQYF
15,TRBV5-5,TRBJ2-5,NA,TRBD1,TGTGCCAGCAGCTTGGGGACAGGGGACGGGGAGACCCAGTACTTC,CASSLGTGDGETQYF